A selection of T cell receptor beta chains follows, all from one sample in a study of cytomegalovirus exposure and HLA in healthy donors. The method was immunoSEQ multiplex PCR; TCRdb's version includes in-frame clones alone and lacks a portion of them. The sample has approximately 300,000 clones, approximately 84% seen once. The sample taken for sequencing was PBMCs. The source is a woman aged 40 to 49 in good health and CMV-seropositive. CDR3s include the opening cysteine and the closing phenylalanine or tryptophan. D genes are given only for firm matches. The listing skips clone size in some rows; elsewhere it reads once, few, many or a size class.

J | size | V | D | DNA | CDR3
TRBJ2-5 | . | TRBV7-2 | . | TGTGCCAGCAGCTTAGGCGGGGACAGTCAAGAGACCCAGTACTTC | CASSLGGDSQETQYF
TRBJ2-7 | . | TRBV7-2 | TRBD1 | TGTGCCAGCAGCCGGGACAGGATCAGTTACGAGCAGTACTTC | CASSRDRISYEQYF
TRBJ2-7 | . | TRBV27 | TRBD2 | TGTGCCAGCAGTTTCAGGGAGGGCCGATCCTACGAGCAGTACTTC | CASSFREGRSYEQYF
TRBJ1-2 | . | TRBV4-3 | . | TGCGCCAGCAGCCAAGATAAGTGGGGCAGATTATATGGCTACACCTTC | CASSQDKWGRLYGYTF
TRBJ1-1 | . | TRBV5-6 | . | TGTGCCAGCAGCTTGAGTCCGACATCGAACACTGAAGCTTTCTTT | CASSLSPTSNTEAFF
TRBJ2-1 | . | TRBV5-1 | TRBD2 | TGCGCCAGCAGCTCTCTGGGAGGGCCGGCAAGCTCCTACAATGAGCAGTTCTTC | CASSSLGGPASSYNEQFF
TRBJ2-7 | . | TRBV29-1 | . | TGCAGCGGGGGGACTTCTCTAGGGGAGCAGTACTTC | CSGGTSLGEQYF
TRBJ2-3 | . | TRBV9 | TRBD2 | TGTGCCAGCAGCGTAGAGATAGCGGGAGACCCCACAGATACGCAGTATTTT | CASSVEIAGDPTDTQYF
TRBJ1-2 | . | TRBV29-1 | TRBD1 | TGCAGCGTTGGACAGGGCAGTAACTATGGCTACACCTTC | CSVGQGSNYGYTF
TRBJ2-1 | . | TRBV9 | TRBD1 | TGTGCCAGCAGCGTAGTCGGGGACAGGGCCTACAATGAGCAGTTCTTC | CASSVVGDRAYNEQFF
TRBJ2-1 | . | TRBV29-1 | . | TGCAGCGTCCCGGGACTCTCCTTAAATTACAATGAGCAGTTCTTC | CSVPGLSLNYNEQFF
TRBJ2-7 | once | TRBV6-5 | TRBD1 | TGTGCCACCACCATCTGGGACAGGGGAGGATACGAGCAGTACTTC | CATTIWDRGGYEQYF
TRBJ1-1 | . | TRBV7-2 | . | TGTGCCAGCAGCTTAAATCGGGATTCTGAAGCTTTCTTT | CASSLNRDSEAFF
TRBJ2-5 | . | TRBV6-5 | . | TGTGCCAGCAGCCCCGCGGGGGCGGAAGAGCAGTACTTC | CASSPAGAEEQYF
TRBJ2-7 | . | TRBV7-3 | TRBD2 | TGTGCCAGCAGCTTTAAGCGGGAGGTTCCCCCTTACGAGCAGTACTTC | CASSFKREVPPYEQYF
TRBJ2-7 | . | TRBV30 | . | TGTGCCTGGAGTGTCACAGGGAGATCCTACGAGCAGTACTTC | CAWSVTGRSYEQYF
TRBJ1-2 | once | TRBV30 | TRBD1 | TGTGCCTGGATAAGACAGGGGAATGGCTACACCTTC | CAWIRQGNGYTF
TRBJ2-2 | . | TRBV9 | TRBD1 | TGTGCCAGCAGCGTAAGCACAGGGGACACCGGGGAGCTGTTTTTT | CASSVSTGDTGELFF
TRBJ2-7 | . | TRBV13 | . | TGTGCCAGCAGCTTAAGCGAGGAAACCTACGAGCAGTACTTC | CASSLSEETYEQYF
TRBJ1-1 | . | TRBV7-3 | TRBD1 | TGTGCCAGCAGCCCCGGGGACAGACGGATGGCTGAAGCTTTCTTT | CASSPGDRRMAEAFF
TRBJ2-7 | . | TRBV25-1 | . | TGTGCCAGCAGCAGGGACTTCTCTCCGTACGAGCAGTACTTC | CASSRDFSPYEQYF
TRBJ2-3 | . | TRBV5-4 | . | TGTGCCAGCAGTAGGGGCCCGCGAGGCCCCACAGATACGCAGTATTTT | CASSRGPRGPTDTQYF
TRBJ2-1 | . | TRBV2 | . | TGTGCCACCGCCTCGCGGGCGGTTTACAATGAGCAGTTCTTC | CATASRAVYNEQFF
TRBJ2-3 | . | TRBV7-6 | TRBD1 | TGTGCCAGCAGGCCGATTCCGGGACAGTCCTCCACAGATACGCAGTATTTT | CASRPIPGQSSTDTQYF
TRBJ1-2 | . | TRBV6-5 | TRBD1 | TGTGCCAGCAGTTATGGGGACAGGCCCGGTGGCTACACCTTC | CASSYGDRPGGYTF
TRBJ1-2 | . | TRBV27 | TRBD1 | TGTGCCAGCAGTCAGACAGGGTACTATGGCTACACCTTC | CASSQTGYYGYTF
TRBJ2-3 | . | TRBV28 | . | TGTGCCAGCAGTTTCTCTAGCACAGATACGCAGTATTTT | CASSFSSTDTQYF
TRBJ1-1 | . | TRBV2 | . | TGTGCCAGCAGCCAAGGGGTAGGGTGTGTTTTCTTT | CASSQGVGCVFF
TRBJ2-1 | . | TRBV23-1 | TRBD2 | TGCGCCATCACCCCCCAAGCGGGAGGGCCAGGTGAGCAGTTCTTC | CAITPQAGGPGEQFF
TRBJ2-3 | . | TRBV19 | . | TGTGCCAGTAAGAGCGGGTTGGGCACAGATACGCAGTATTTT | CASKSGLGTDTQYF
TRBJ2-7 | . | TRBV7-2 | TRBD2 | TGTGCCAGCAGCGCGTTAGGCGGGACTAGCGGGAGGATAGGCGAGCAGTACTTC | CASSALGGTSGRIGEQYF
TRBJ2-6 | few | TRBV5-1 | . | TGCGCCAGCAGCTCCACAGCCTCTGGGGCCAACGTCCTGACTTTC | CASSSTASGANVLTF
TRBJ1-1 | . | TRBV11-1 | . | TGTGCCAGCAGCTTAGGGGCGAGCGGTTTGAACACTGAAGCTTTCTTT | CASSLGASGLNTEAFF
TRBJ2-7 | few | TRBV7-8 | . | TGTGCCAGCAGCCCCCCAGGCTACGACTACGAGCAGTACTTC | CASSPPGYDYEQYF
TRBJ2-1 | . | TRBV2 | . | TGTGCCAGCAAAGGAGGGAGCAATGAGCAGTTCTTC | CASKGGSNEQFF
TRBJ2-1 | once | TRBV9 | . | TGTGCCAGCAGCGTAGGGGGAGGAGGGTCCAATGAGCAGTTCTTC | CASSVGGGGSNEQFF
TRBJ2-6 | once | TRBV6-1 | TRBD1 | TGTGCCAGCAGTGGACAGGGGGCGGTTGGGGCCAACGTCCTGACTTTC | CASSGQGAVGANVLTF
TRBJ2-7 | . | TRBV5-1 | . | TGCGCCAGCAGCTTGGATGGGGGGACCTACGAGCAGTACTTC | CASSLDGGTYEQYF
TRBJ2-5 | . | TRBV5-1 | TRBD2 | TGCGCCAGCAGCTTGGGCGGGAGTCAAGAGACCCAGTACTTC | CASSLGGSQETQYF
TRBJ2-7 | once | TRBV9 | TRBD2 | TGTGCCAGCTTCCGTTGGATGGGGTCGATAGCGGGAGAACTCTACGAGCAGTACTTC | CASFRWMGSIAGELYEQYF
TRBJ2-5 | . | TRBV21-1 | . | TGTGCCAGCAGCAAAGGACCCCGAATCAGGAGAGCGGTCAGAGAGACCCAGTACTTC | CASSKGPRIRRAVRETQYF
TRBJ2-1 | . | TRBV11-2 | TRBD1 | TGTGCCAGCAGCCACTCCGGGACAGTGAACAATGAGCAGTTCTTC | CASSHSGTVNNEQFF
TRBJ2-7 | . | TRBV27 | TRBD1 | TGTGCCAGCAGTTCAAGGGGACAGCCCTACGAGCAGTACTTC | CASSSRGQPYEQYF
TRBJ2-1 | . | TRBV19 | TRBD2 | TGTGCCAGTAGTCAACTAGCGGGAGGCGGGGTCAATGAGCAGTTCTTC | CASSQLAGGGVNEQFF
TRBJ1-2 | . | TRBV18 | . | TGTGCCAGCTCACCACCGTCACAGGCTAACTATGGCTACACCTTC | CASSPPSQANYGYTF
TRBJ2-5 | . | TRBV29-1 | . | TGCAGCGTTGTACCTAGTTGGGAGACCCAGTACTTC | CSVVPSWETQYF
TRBJ2-1 | . | TRBV20-1 | . | TGCAGTGCAGCCAACAATGAGCAGTTCTTC | CSAANNEQFF
TRBJ2-7 | . | TRBV5-1 | TRBD1 | TGCGCCAGCAGCTTGGAGCCGGGACAGACCTACGAGCAGTACTTC | CASSLEPGQTYEQYF
TRBJ2-1 | . | TRBV6-5 | TRBD1 | TGTGCCAGCAGTTACGTGGACAGGGGCTCCTACAATGAGCAGTTCTTC | CASSYVDRGSYNEQFF
TRBJ2-7 | . | TRBV30 | . | TGTGCCCAGAGCCGGGGTGACTACGAGCAGTACTTC | CAQSRGDYEQYF
TRBJ1-1 | few | TRBV10-3 | . | TGTGCCATCAGTGAGTCAGAGAGGAACGCTTTCTTT | CAISESERNAFF
TRBJ2-1 | . | TRBV4-3 | . | TGCGCCAGCAGCCGGGCCGAGGAGCAGTTCTTC | CASSRAEEQFF
TRBJ2-1 | . | TRBV25-1 | TRBD2 | TGTGCCAGCAGTGGGGGGAGCGGGAGTCGGTCCTACAATGAGCAGTTCTTC | CASSGGSGSRSYNEQFF
TRBJ2-7 | . | TRBV10-3 | TRBD1 | TGTGCCAGCCGACAGGGTCTTACTTCCTACGAGCAGTACTTC | CASRQGLTSYEQYF
TRBJ1-1 | . | TRBV14 | TRBD1 | TGTGCCAGCACTCGAACAGGGGTCGGACTGGGCACTGAAGCTTTCTTT | CASTRTGVGLGTEAFF
TRBJ1-1 | few | TRBV7-9 | TRBD1 | TGTGCCAGCAGTACAGGGGACACTGAAGCTTTCTTT | CASSTGDTEAFF